The 27 T cell receptor beta chains presented below share a single source sample, sequenced in a study of identical twins. TCRdb reanalysed the 5' RACE reads using MiXCR and keeps one entry per CDR3 protein. The top ten hold 0.25% to 0.3% of the sample, which has more than 1.5 million distinct CDR3 sequences, about 32% seen once. The sequenced sample was cord blood. These receptors all come from a newborn girl in good health.

The chain recombines TRBV5-1 with TRBJ2-1; D gene unclear. This CDR3 is built from 15 residues. Germline V CDR1 and CDR2: SGHRS, YFSETQ. V gave up 1 base and J gave up 3 bases, with 11 bases separating them. The CDR3 loop is CASSLTDFRYNEQFF. The CDR3 nucleotides are TGCGCCAGCAGCTTGACAGACTTTCGCTACAATGAGCAGTTCTTC.

V gene TRBV20-1 combines with J gene TRBJ1-4; D uncertain. The CDR3 runs to 12 residues. Trimming shortened V by 4 bases and J by 1 base, and 4 bases separated the two germline ends. CDR1 is DFQATT, CDR2 SNEGSKA, per germline (reference sequence). CDR3 sequence reads: CSAKGTNEKLFF. The CDR3, as DNA: TGCAGTGCTAAGGGAACTAATGAAAAACTGTTTTTT.

The J gene is TRBJ2-7, the V gene TRBV28; TRBD2 is a possible D gene (5 bases). CDR1 is MDHEN and CDR2 is SYDVKM in the germline V gene. The CDR3 has 15 amino acids. Trimming removed 6 bases at V and 0 bases at J, with 15 bases between. DNA of the CDR3: TGTGCCAGCAGCTATCAGACGGGGTCCTCCTACGAGCAGTACTTC. Translated: CASSYQTGSSYEQYF.

This clonotype has a handful of counts. The V call is TRBV10-3, the J call TRBJ2-3; 10 nucleotides line up with TRBD1. Germline V CDR1 and CDR2: ENHRY, SYGVKD. With 4 bases clipped from V and 5 bases from J, the junction kept 3 bases outside the gene matches. The CDR3 sequence is 14 residues long. The CDR3 DNA is TGTGCCATCAGTGTCCGGGACAGGGGAGATACGCAGTATTTT. Translated: CAISVRDRGDTQYF.

This clonotype was found once. The chain combines TRBV11-1 with TRBJ2-1, with TRBD1 identical over 7 bases. Germline V lookup: CDR1 SGHAT, CDR2 FQDESV (reference sequence). The CDR3 spans 16 residues. The V gene end was trimmed by 3 bases and the J gene end by 10 bases; junction bases not matched to a gene: 15. The CDR3 loop is CASSFNRGTVTREQFF. The DNA for the CDR3 is TGTGCCAGCAGCTTTAACAGGGGCACCGTGACTCGGGAGCAGTTCTTC.

The chain recombines TRBV20-1 with TRBJ2-1; tentatively, D is TRBD2 (5 bases). V was shortened by 8 bases and J by 4 bases, with 12 bases between the two germline ends. The CDR3 is 12 amino acids. Looked up from germline, CDR1 is DFQATT and CDR2 is SNEGSKA (reference sequence). The CDR3: CSQRPGYNEQFF. Written as DNA, the CDR3 is TGCAGTCAACGGCCGGGATACAATGAGCAGTTCTTC.

The chain links TRBV29-1 to TRBJ2-4; TRBD1 matches 9 bases. Losses at the gene ends were 5 bases for V and 13 bases for J; bases not matched to a gene: 12. Germline assignment: CDR1 SQVTM and CDR2 ANQGSEA. The length of the CDR3 is 13 residues. The CDR3 sequence is CSVTRTGVDLQYF. Written as DNA, the CDR3 is TGCAGCGTTACCCGGACAGGGGTAGATTTGCAGTACTTC. The variable domain in full, completed from reference TRBV29-1 and TRBJ2-4, reads SAVISQKPSRDICQRGTSLTIQCQVDSQVTMMFWYRQQPGQSLTLIATANQGSEATYESGFVIDKFPISRPNLTFSTLTVSNMSPEDSSIYLCSVTRTGVDLQYFGAGTRLSVL.

On this clonotype itself: A much bigger clone sits one base away, suggesting this may be a read error. The chain couples TRBV29-1 to TRBJ2-1; no definite D call. The J call may not be correct, given that the DNA end is closer to TRBJ2-7. Germline lookup yields CDR1 SQVTM and CDR2 ANQGSEA. The CDR3 loop spans 11 amino acids. CDR3: CSVVDACEQYF. The CDR3 bases are TGCAGCGTGGTTGACGCCTGCGAGCAGTACTTC.

The V and J genes are TRBV11-2 and TRBJ1-2; TRBD1 aligns across 9 bases. Germline V gene lookup returns CDR1 SGHAT and CDR2 FQNNGV. The CDR3 has 17 amino acids. V shed 8 bases and J 3 bases; nucleotides not matched to a gene: 16. CDR3 in DNA: TGTGCCAGCGGGTCGGACAGGGGAAGGGACGTGGACTATGGCTACACCTTC. Translation: CASGSDRGRDVDYGYTF.

V is TRBV12-3 or TRBV12-4 and J is TRBJ1-2; D may be TRBD1 (6 bases). The V gene lost 6 bases and the J gene lost 8 bases, with 16 bases spanning the gap. The CDR3 spans 13 residues. For the CDR3, the DNA is TGTGCCAGCAGCCTGGGGGCACCTATGGGCTACACCTTC. This sequence encodes CASSLGAPMGYTF.

This clonotype has a count of ten or more. This sequence joins TRBV6-2 or TRBV6-3 and TRBJ2-5; D is undetermined. Germline V lookup: CDR1 MNHEY, CDR2 SVGEGT. Trimming stripped 2 bases from V and 1 base from J, with 8 bases between. This CDR3 has 14 amino acids. The CDR3 DNA reads TGTGCCAGCAGTTACACACGGCTCCAAGAGACCCAGTACTTC. Encoded protein: CASSYTRLQETQYF.

This chain joins TRBV12-3 or TRBV12-4 and TRBJ2-7; 7 positions match TRBD1. This CDR3 comprises 17 residues. V lost 5 bases, J lost 4 bases, and 17 bases stayed unmatched. The CDR3 reads CASSPTRDRDPTYEQYF. Written as DNA, the CDR3 is TGTGCCAGCAGTCCCACTAGAGACAGGGACCCTACATACGAGCAGTACTTC.

This clonotype has more than one count but fewer than ten. The rearrangement links TRBV7-9 to TRBJ2-1; D is unclear. This CDR3 has 13 amino acids. Trimming left V 1 base short and J 8 bases short, with 9 bases between. CDR1 is SEHNR and CDR2 is FQNEAQ in the germline V gene (reference sequence). The CDR3 spells CASSLDGRHEQFF. CDR3 sequence (DNA): TGTGCCAGCAGCTTAGACGGACGCCATGAGCAGTTCTTC.

This rearrangement joins TRBV29-1 to TRBJ1-1; D perhaps matches TRBD1 (5 bases). Germline CDR1 reads SQVTM; CDR2 reads ANQGSEA. V lost 4 bases and J lost 4, with 7 bases in between. The CDR3 consists of 11 residues. CDR3 in amino acids: CSVGGTTEAFF. CDR3 DNA sequence: TGCAGCGTTGGAGGGACCACTGAAGCTTTCTTT.

This clonotype was counted a few times. The chain combines TRBV3-1 with TRBJ2-4, with D tentatively TRBD1 or TRBD2 (6 bases each). The J call may be mistaken, given a closer DNA end match to TRBJ2-7. The CDR3 sequence is 16 residues long. The germline gives CDR1 LGHDT, CDR2 YNNKEL (reference sequence). The CDR3 sequence is CASSQDRGLGAYEQYF. Written as DNA, the CDR3 is TGTGCCAGCAGCCAAGATCGGGGGCTAGGGGCCTACGAGCAGTACTTC.

This clonotype was seen more than once but under ten times. This rearrangement joins TRBV6-6 to TRBJ2-3, with D possibly called TRBD1 or TRBD2 (6 bases each). CDR1 and CDR2 (germline): MNHNY, SVGAGI (reference sequence). Trimming took off 1 base at V and 4 bases at J, with 12 bases between the two ends. There are 15 residues in the CDR3. The CDR3 sequence is CASSYFWGAADTQYF. The CDR3, as DNA: TGTGCCAGCAGTTACTTCTGGGGGGCCGCAGATACGCAGTATTTT.

This clonotype was detected only a few times. The chain recombines TRBV20-1 with TRBJ2-7; tentative D call: TRBD2 (6 bases). Germline V gene data show CDR1 as DFQATT and CDR2 as SNEGSKA (reference sequence). V dropped 4 bases and J dropped 2 bases, with 18 bases sitting between them. The CDR3 has 15 residues. The CDR3, as DNA: TGCAGTGCTACAAACCGACTAGTGCATACCTACGAGCAGTACTTC. Its protein is CSATNRLVHTYEQYF.

The chain employs TRBV20-1 and TRBJ2-7; D gene unclear. This CDR3 has 14 amino acids. Between the trimmed V and J ends, which lost 5 bases and 0 bases, there was a span of 14 bases. Germline V gene data show CDR1 as DFQATT and CDR2 as SNEGSKA (reference sequence). The CDR3 loop reads CSALDSVGSYEQYF. The CDR3, as DNA: TGCAGTGCTCTCGACTCGGTAGGCTCCTACGAGCAGTACTTC.

The genes are TRBV6-2 or TRBV6-3 and TRBJ2-7, with a possible D match to TRBD1 (6 bases). CDR1 MNHEY and CDR2 SVGEGT come from the germline V gene. CDR3 length: 14 amino acids. V dropped 4 bases and J dropped 0 bases, with 10 bases sitting between them. Written as DNA, the CDR3 is TGTGCCAGCAGTTTTTTGGGACACTCCTACGAGCAGTACTTC. The encoded protein is CASSFLGHSYEQYF.

V gene TRBV29-1 combines with J gene TRBJ2-7; 10 bases map to TRBD1. There are 14 residues in the CDR3. Germline V CDR1 and CDR2: SQVTM, ANQGSEA. Trimming at V came to 5 bases and at J to 0 bases, leaving 4 bases not matched to a gene. CDR3 coding DNA: TGCAGCGTTCTCGGGACAGGGGACTCCTACGAGCAGTACTTC. Amino acid sequence: CSVLGTGDSYEQYF.

V and J are TRBV20-1 and TRBJ2-1; possible D gene TRBD2, 6 bases. The DNA end lines up better with TRBJ2-7; the J call may be wrong. Germline V CDR1 and CDR2: DFQATT, SNEGSKA (reference sequence). The CDR3 consists of 13 residues. The CDR3 nucleotides read TGCAGTGCCCCGACTAGAGCCTACAATGAGCAGTACTTC. It yields the protein CSAPTRAYNEQYF.

This clonotype was observed a few times. The genes are TRBV10-3 and TRBJ2-5; no clear D gene. The CDR3 runs to 12 residues. CDR1 ENHRY and CDR2 SYGVKD come from the germline V gene. Deletions cut 1 base from V and 4 bases from J, with 4 bases between. In DNA form, the CDR3 reads TGTGCCATCAGTGAGTACGTAGAGACCCAGTACTTC. Protein product: CAISEYVETQYF.

The J gene is TRBJ1-1, the V gene TRBV20-1; D remains unclear. Looked up from germline, CDR1 is DFQATT and CDR2 is SNEGSKA (reference sequence). Trimming removed 3 bases from V and 8 bases from J, with 10 bases in between. This CDR3 is 11 amino acids long. DNA for the CDR3: TGCAGTGCTAGTGTGGCCTTAGAAGCTTTCTTT. It is translated as CSASVALEAFF.

There are a few counts of this clonotype. The chain uses TRBV5-1 and TRBJ2-1; 11 bases match TRBD2. CDR1 SGHRS and CDR2 YFSETQ come from the germline V gene. This CDR3 is built from 17 residues. With V trimmed by 3 bases and J by 2 bases, 7 bases remained unmatched. The CDR3 nucleotides are TGCGCCAGCAGCTGGCGCCCGACTAGCGGGACCTACAATGAGCAGTTCTTC. Its protein is CASSWRPTSGTYNEQFF.

The rearrangement uses TRBV20-1 and TRBJ1-5; 7 positions agree with TRBD1. This CDR3 has 17 amino acids. The germline gives CDR1 DFQATT, CDR2 SNEGSKA (reference sequence). V was pared by 0 bases and J by 1 base, with 9 bases of the junction left unmatched. Here the CDR3 reads CSARDLDTGASNQPQHF. Written as DNA, the CDR3 is TGCAGTGCTAGAGATCTTGATACAGGGGCCAGCAATCAGCCCCAGCATTTT.

The genes are TRBV28 and TRBJ2-1, with D possibly matching TRBD2 (6 bases). V lost 6 bases, J lost 8 bases, and 17 bases lay in between. The CDR3 has 14 amino acids. CDR1 and CDR2 (germline): MDHEN, SYDVKM. The DNA for the CDR3 is TGTGCCAGCAGCTGGGACTTTTTAGGCGATGAGCAGTTCTTC. Protein product: CASSWDFLGDEQFF. The whole variable domain, remainder taken from reference TRBV28 and TRBJ2-1, is DVKVTQSSRYLVKRTGEKVFLECVQDMDHENMFWYRQDPGLGLRLIYFSYDVKMKEKGDIPEGYSVSREKKERFSLILESASTNQTSMYLCASSWDFLGDEQFFGPGTRLTVL.

In this sample, this clonotype turned up a few times. Germline and junction disagree at one end, which may indicate a read error. This chain connects TRBV4-2 to TRBJ2-7, with TRBD2 matching over 10 bases. Germline CDR1 LGHNA, CDR2 YNFKEQ. This CDR3 has 14 residues. Here the CDR3 reads CASSQGLAGYEQDF. In nucleotides, the CDR3 is TGTGCCAGCAGCCAAGGACTAGCGGGCTACGAGCAGGACTTC.